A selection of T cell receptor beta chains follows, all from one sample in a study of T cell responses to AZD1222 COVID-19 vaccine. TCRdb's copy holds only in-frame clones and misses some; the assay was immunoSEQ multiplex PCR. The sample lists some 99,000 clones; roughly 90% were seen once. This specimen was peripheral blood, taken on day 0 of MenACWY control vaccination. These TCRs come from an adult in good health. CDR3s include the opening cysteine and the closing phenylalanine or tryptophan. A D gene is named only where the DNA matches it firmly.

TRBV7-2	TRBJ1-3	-	TGTGCCAGCAGCTTAGCTCTCGGTAGCTCTGGAAACACCATATATTTT	CASSLALGSSGNTIYF
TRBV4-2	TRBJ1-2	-	TGTGCCAGCAGCCCCCTGTTGGCAGGCTTCTATGGCTACACCTTC	CASSPLLAGFYGYTF
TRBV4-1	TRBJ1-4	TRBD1	TGCGCCAGCGGGAGATACAGGGGATCTAATGAAAAACTGTTTTTT	CASGRYRGSNEKLFF
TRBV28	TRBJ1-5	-	TGTGCCACCCACAGGGCCGGTCAGCCCCAGCATTTT	CATHRAGQPQHF
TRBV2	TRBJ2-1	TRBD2	TGTGCCAGCGTAGCGGGAGGGCCGTTTGAGCAGTTCTTC	CASVAGGPFEQFF
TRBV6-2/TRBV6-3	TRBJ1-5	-	TGTGCCAGCAGTTACGTAGACCTAACGCTTGGCAGCAATCAGCCCCAGCATTTT	CASSYVDLTLGSNQPQHF
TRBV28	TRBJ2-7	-	TGTGCCAGCAGTTCGAGCGGACACTCCTCCTACGAGCAGTACTTC	CASSSSGHSSYEQYF
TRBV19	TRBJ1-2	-	TGTGCCAGCAAAGGAACAGGGTACTATGGCTACACCTTC	CASKGTGYYGYTF
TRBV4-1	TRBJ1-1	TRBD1	TGCGCCAGCAGCCGCGTTCCGGGACAGACGAACACTGAAGCTTTCTTT	CASSRVPGQTNTEAFF
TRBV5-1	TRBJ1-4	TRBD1	TGCGCCAGCAGCACCGGGACAGGGGATGAAAAACTGTTTTTT	CASSTGTGDEKLFF
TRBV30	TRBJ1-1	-	TGTGCCTGGAGGTCCTCTGGGGTTGAAGCTTTCTTT	CAWRSSGVEAFF
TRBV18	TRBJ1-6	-	TGTGCCAGCTCACCCGATAATTCACCCCTCCACTTT	CASSPDNSPLHF
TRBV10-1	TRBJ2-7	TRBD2	TGCGCCAGCAGTGAGAGCCCGGGACTAGCGACCTCCTACGAGCAGTACTTC	CASSESPGLATSYEQYF
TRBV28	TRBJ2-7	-	TGTGCCAGCAGCCCTGCCTTGTTCTACGAGCAGTACTTC	CASSPALFYEQYF
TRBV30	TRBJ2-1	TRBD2	TGTGCCGGACTAGCGGGGGGGCCGGATGAGCAGTTCTTC	CAGLAGGPDEQFF
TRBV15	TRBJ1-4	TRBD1	TGTGCCACCAGCAGAGCCGTCAGGGGGCGCGGTGAAAAACTGTTTTTT	CATSRAVRGRGEKLFF